Listed below are T cell receptor beta chains from one sample, sequenced in a study of CD8 T cells in ankylosing spondylitis. TCRdb ran MiXCR on the 5' RACE reads and lists one entry per CDR3 protein. The sample lists under 150,000 distinct CDR3 sequences, roughly 11% seen once, with roughly 4.5% in the top ten. Sequenced material: blood, either unsorted or a sorted T cell fraction (not recorded which). The receptors here all came from a female donor with ankylosing spondylitis or in good health (not recorded which). CDR3s include the opening cysteine and the closing phenylalanine or tryptophan. D genes are given only for firm matches. Clone size appears in some rows only: once, few, many, or a class for an expanded clone.

d_gene	v_gene	j_gene	abundance	CDR3aa	CDR3nt
TRBD1	TRBV4-1	TRBJ1-2	-	CASSQGSQDRVGYGYTF	TGCGCCAGCAGCCAAGGTTCCCAAGACAGGGTCGGCTATGGCTACACCTTC
TRBD2	TRBV20-1	TRBJ2-1	many	CSARPLAGSSYNEQFF	TGCAGTGCTAGACCTCTAGCGGGGAGCTCCTACAATGAGCAGTTCTTC
-	TRBV10-3	TRBJ2-3	few	CAIMASGTDTQYF	TGTGCCATCATGGCTAGCGGCACAGATACGCAGTATTTT
-	TRBV7-9	TRBJ1-2	many	CASSPLGGNGYTF	TGTGCCAGCAGCCCCCTGGGAGGGAATGGCTACACCTTC
-	TRBV12-3/TRBV12-4	TRBJ2-4	many	CASSPGVAIQYF	TGTGCCAGCAGTCCGGGGGTTGCCATTCAGTACTTC
-	TRBV11-2	TRBJ1-3	many	CASKPWDVGNTIYF	TGTGCCAGCAAACCTTGGGACGTCGGAAACACCATATATTTT
-	TRBV7-9	TRBJ2-1	many	CASTSVREQFF	TGTGCCAGCACCTCGGTTCGCGAGCAGTTCTTC
-	TRBV7-8	TRBJ2-1	many	CASSPKGNEQFF	TGTGCCAGCAGCCCCAAAGGCAATGAGCAGTTCTTC
-	TRBV7-2	TRBJ2-1	few	CASSLGGRGAYNEQFF	TGTGCCAGCAGCTTAGGGGGTCGGGGAGCTTACAATGAGCAGTTCTTC
-	TRBV30	TRBJ1-1	many	CAWSSGDTEAFF	TGTGCCTGGAGTTCGGGCGACACTGAAGCTTTCTTT
-	TRBV29-1	TRBJ1-4	many	CSGRGNNEKLFF	TGCAGCGGGAGGGGCAATAATGAAAAACTGTTTTTT
-	TRBV12-3/TRBV12-4	TRBJ1-2	many	CASSLGTINYGYTF	TGTGCCAGCAGTTTAGGGACAATCAACTATGGCTACACCTTC
TRBD1	TRBV20-1	TRBJ1-2	many	CSARVSRGPYGYTF	TGCAGTGCTAGAGTGAGCAGGGGGCCCTATGGCTACACCTTC
TRBD2	TRBV3-1	TRBJ2-1	once	CASSKQGLAGRYNEQFF	TGTGCCAGCAGCAAACAGGGACTAGCGGGCCGCTACAATGAGCAGTTCTTC
-	TRBV28	TRBJ2-3	-	CASSFPTRGADTQYF	TGTGCCAGCAGTTTTCCAACCAGGGGCGCAGATACGCAGTATTTT
TRBD1	TRBV7-2	TRBJ2-7	many	CATSFTGGSYEQYF	TGTGCCACCTCATTTACAGGGGGTTCCTACGAGCAGTACTTC
TRBD1	TRBV12-3/TRBV12-4	TRBJ1-3	many	CASRTGRDTIYF	TGTGCCAGCAGGACAGGGAGGGACACCATATATTTT
TRBD1	TRBV20-1	TRBJ2-7	few	CSGGTGIHEQYF	TGCAGCGGCGGGACAGGGATCCACGAGCAGTACTTC
TRBD2	TRBV23-1	TRBJ2-1	few	CASSHPGGLAEYNEQFF	TGCGCCAGCAGTCACCCCGGAGGACTAGCGGAGTACAATGAGCAGTTCTTC
-	TRBV30	TRBJ1-3	many	CAWRKDTIYF	TGTGCCTGGAGGAAGGACACCATATATTTT
TRBD1	TRBV10-2	TRBJ2-2	few	CASSAGTGATGELFF	TGCGCCAGCAGTGCCGGGACAGGAGCAACCGGGGAGCTGTTTTTT
-	TRBV3-1	TRBJ2-3	many	CASSQDGGMGTQYF	TGTGCCAGCAGCCAAGATGGGGGAATGGGTACGCAGTATTTT
TRBD1	TRBV2	TRBJ2-3	few	CASSGVTGITDTQYF	TGTGCCAGCAGTGGTGTGACAGGGATCACAGATACTCAGTATTTT
-	TRBV7-6	TRBJ2-7	many	CASSLARQGLLYEQYF	TGTGCCAGCAGCTTAGCGAGGCAGGGTTTACTTTACGAGCAGTACTTC
-	TRBV2	TRBJ1-2	-	CASISRGYTF	TGTGCCAGCATCTCTCGTGGCTACACCTTC
-	TRBV7-9	TRBJ2-3	-	CASSLREGTDTQYF	TGTGCCAGCAGCTTACGAGAAGGCACAGATACGCAGTATTTT
-	TRBV29-1	TRBJ1-3	many	CSAWDVRAGNTIYF	TGCAGCGCGTGGGACGTTCGCGCTGGAAACACCATATATTTT
-	TRBV4-1	TRBJ1-5	few	CASSQEGGGGNQPQHF	TGCGCCAGCAGCCAAGAAGGAGGGGGTGGCAATCAGCCCCAGCATTTT
-	TRBV11-1	TRBJ2-5	few	CASSLTQSQETQYF	TGTGCCAGCAGCTTAACACAAAGCCAAGAGACCCAGTACTTC
TRBD2	TRBV2	TRBJ2-3	many	CASSGASGGDTQYF	TGTGCCAGCAGTGGGGCTAGCGGAGGAGATACGCAGTATTTT
-	TRBV29-1	TRBJ1-1	few	CSARQDSNTEAFF	TGCAGCGCCCGACAGGACTCGAACACTGAAGCTTTCTTT
TRBD2	TRBV7-6	TRBJ2-1	few	CASSLLSSGRSNEQFF	TGTGCCAGCAGCTTACTTTCCAGCGGGAGGTCAAATGAGCAGTTCTTC
TRBD2	TRBV7-6	TRBJ2-3	few	CASSRGGKADTQYF	TGTGCCAGCAGCCGGGGGGGAAAAGCAGATACGCAGTATTTT
TRBD2	TRBV20-1	TRBJ2-6	many	CSARGLAGALTGANVLTF	TGCAGTGCTAGAGGACTAGCGGGGGCCCTGACTGGGGCCAACGTCCTGACTTTC
-	TRBV28	TRBJ2-2	few	CASSFSPGELFF	TGTGCCAGCAGTTTTTCCCCGGGGGAGCTGTTTTTT